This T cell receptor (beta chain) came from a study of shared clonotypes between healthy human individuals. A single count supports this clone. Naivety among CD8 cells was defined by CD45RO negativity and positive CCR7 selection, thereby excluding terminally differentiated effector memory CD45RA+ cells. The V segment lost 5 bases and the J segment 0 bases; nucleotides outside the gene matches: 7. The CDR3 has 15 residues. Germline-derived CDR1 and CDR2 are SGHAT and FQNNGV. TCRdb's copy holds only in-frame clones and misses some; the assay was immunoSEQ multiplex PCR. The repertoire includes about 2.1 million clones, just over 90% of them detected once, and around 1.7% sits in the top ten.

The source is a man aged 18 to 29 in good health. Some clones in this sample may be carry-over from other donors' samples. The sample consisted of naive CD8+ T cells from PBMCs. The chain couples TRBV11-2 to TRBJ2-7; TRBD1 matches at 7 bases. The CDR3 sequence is CASSRWDSSSYEQYF. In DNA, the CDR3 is TGTGCCAGCAGCCGGTGGGACAGCAGCTCCTACGAGCAGTACTTC.